The following is a T cell receptor (beta chain) sequence with its context. The source of the sample is a study of blood T cell repertoires in COVID-19. Across the study: COVID-19 samples collected from the United States, Italy and Spain covered acute and convalescent phases. T cells, B-cell-depleted T cells, or PBMCs supplied cDNA or gDNA.

Methods used by the authors: Amplified reference gene primers provided the basis for estimating nucleated cell counts. TCRdb's copy holds only in-frame clones and misses some; the assay was immunoSEQ multiplex PCR. The V and J calls and the clone size are those of that table, but D and trimming were determined from the DNA. The sample consists of tens of thousands of clones, approximately 80% of them appearing once. Trimming cost V 2 bases and J 5 bases, with 12 bases left between them. Germline CDR1 KGHDR, CDR2 SFDVKD. The length of the CDR3 is 14 residues. Sequencing input: peripheral blood. The V gene is TRBV24-1, the J gene TRBJ2-7; D is perhaps TRBD1 (6 bases). This sequence was found in a man in his fifties or sixties with acute or convalescent COVID-19. CDR3 residues: CATSDSQTGNEQYF. As DNA, the CDR3 is TGTGCCACCAGTGATTCCCAAACAGGGAACGAGCAGTACTTC.